What follows are 10 T cell receptor gamma chains derived from one specimen sequenced in a study of γδ T cells in repeated Plasmodium falciparum infection. Bulk repertoires came from Vgamma9/Vdelta2+ or Vdelta2-negative gammadelta T cells flow-sorted from PBMC. TCRdb called clones anew from the multiplex PCR reads with CATT. The sample records around 24,000 gamma-chain clones, around 3% being singletons. Sequencing was performed on gamma-delta T cells from blood. The source is a pool of human donors (malaria-infected and uninfected, not separated).

On this clone: The protein recorded in TCRdb matches a much larger clone and deviates from this DNA's translation at residue 2, suggesting a read error; the protein here is obtained by translating the DNA. V gene TRGV4 combines with J gene TRGJ1 or TRGJ2. TCRdb is silent on the J gene; assignment here came from matching the DNA to germline. CDR1 EGSTGY and CDR2 YDSYTSSV come from the germline V gene. The length of the CDR3 is 15 residues. CDR3 bases: TGTACCACCTGGGATGACTTTTGGGACCCCCTGAAGAAACTCTTT. Amino acids: CTTWDDFWDPLKKLF.

Of note for this clone: TCRdb's listed protein matches a much larger clone and diverges from this DNA's translation at residue 12, likely through a read error; the protein shown comes from the DNA. The CDR3 DNA follows: TGTGCCACCTGGGACTCGTGGAATTATTATAAGGAACTCTTT. Translation gives CATWDSWNYYKELF. The J gene was not called, though the V gene is TRGV2. The length of the CDR3 is 14 residues. Germline V gene data show CDR1 as EGSNGY and CDR2 as YDSYNSKV.

Concerning this clone itself: The protein in TCRdb stems from a much larger clone and differs at residue 8 from this DNA's translation, likely a read error; here the protein is translated from the DNA. This chain connects TRGV9 to TRGJ1 or TRGJ2. Here the J gene came from matching the DNA to germline, since TCRdb omits it. The germline CDR1 and CDR2 sequences are GITISATS and ISYDGTV (reference sequence). This CDR3 spans 12 amino acids. J lost 10 bases, V lost 6 bases, and 12 bases had no gene match. CDR3: CALWTLLDKKLF. The CDR3 DNA reads TGTGCCTTGTGGACCCTTTTGGACAAGAAACTCTTT.

This clone was counted between two and nine times. TCRdb shows a much larger clone's protein in place of this DNA's translation, and the two differ at residue 5, likely through a read error; the protein shown is translated from the DNA. V gene TRGV2 combines with J gene TRGJP2. Matching the DNA to germline supplied the J gene, which TCRdb does not give. V was clipped by 5 bases and J by 3 bases; unmatched bases: 15. Germline V lookup: CDR1 EGSNGY, CDR2 YDSYNSKV. The CDR3 runs 17 residues. The CDR3 DNA reads TGTGCCACCTGGGGCGACTCGCCCGAGGGTAGTGATTGGATCAAGACGTTT. As protein: CATWGDSPEGSDWIKTF.

This clone showed up many times. A single base separates this from a much larger clone, so it may be a read error. Within the sample, other DNA sequences also encode this same CDR3. The V gene is TRGV9, the J gene TRGJ1 or TRGJ2. V gave up 2 bases and J gave up 3 bases; unmatched junction bases: 4. CDR1 GITISATS and CDR2 ISYDGTV come from the germline V gene (reference sequence). CDR3 length: 13 amino acids. CDR3 region: CALWEACYYKKLF. The CDR3 region has the DNA TGTGCCTTGTGGGAGGCCTGTTATTATAAGAAACTCTTT.

This clone showed up many times. The protein TCRdb lists belongs to a much larger clone and differs from this DNA's translation at residue 8, which points to a read error; the protein shown is made from the DNA. The gene calls are TRGV9 and TRGJ1 or TRGJ2. In the absence of a J gene in TCRdb, the DNA was matched to germline to assign it here. Looked up from germline, CDR1 is GITISATS and CDR2 is ISYDGTV (reference sequence). V was clipped by 2 bases and J by 8 bases; unmatched bases: 6. The CDR3 length is 12 residues. This CDR3 reads CALWEDYHKKLF. CDR3 coding DNA: TGTGCCTTGTGGGAGGACTATCATAAGAAACTCTTT.

This clone was seen at least ten times. The CDR3 loop is CATWSRNYYKKLF. The CDR3 nucleotides are TGTGCCACTTGGAGCAGGAATTATTATAAGAAACTCTTT. The chain has TRGV8 and TRGJ1 or TRGJ2. The CDR3 length is 13 residues. From germline, CDR1 is VENAVY and CDR2 YDSYNSRV. Germline trimming cut 10 bases from V and 0 bases from J; bases unmatched to any gene: 9.

This clone was observed many times. The TCRdb protein comes from a much larger clone and disagrees with this DNA's translation at residue 4, likely due to a read error; the protein given here is derived from the DNA. This specimen includes other DNA sequences encoding the same CDR3. The rearrangement links TRGV2 to TRGJ1 or TRGJ2. TCRdb is silent on the J gene; assignment here came from matching the DNA to germline. CDR1 EGSNGY and CDR2 YDSYNSKV come from the germline V gene. The length of the CDR3 is 14 residues. The CDR3 reads CATRDDSNYYKKLF. CDR3 DNA sequence: TGTGCCACCCGGGACGATTCGAATTATTATAAGAAACTCTTT.

This clone was counted a few times. TCRdb shows a much larger clone's protein in place of this DNA's translation, and the two differ at residue 3, likely through a read error; the protein shown is translated from the DNA. The chain has TRGV9 and TRGJP2. In the absence of a J gene in TCRdb, the DNA was matched to germline to assign it here. The CDR3 extends over 14 amino acids. Per the germline V gene, CDR1 is GITISATS and CDR2 is ISYDGTV (reference sequence). The CDR3 protein is CASWEVKSDWIKTF. The CDR3 coding sequence is TGTGCCTCGTGGGAGGTGAAGAGTGATTGGATCAAGACGTTT.

About this clone itself: The TCRdb protein comes from a much larger clone and disagrees with this DNA's translation at residue 8, likely due to a read error; the protein given here is derived from the DNA. The chain employs TRGV9 and TRGJ1 or TRGJ2. Assignment of the J gene here rests on matching the DNA to germline, because TCRdb gives none. Looked up from germline, CDR1 is GITISATS and CDR2 is ISYDGTV (reference sequence). V lost 0 bases and J lost 0; bases outside the gene matches: 14. The CDR3 spans 18 residues. The CDR3 here is CALWEVHFGLGNYYKKLF. Here the CDR3 DNA reads TGTGCCTTGTGGGAGGTGCACTTTGGACTAGGGAATTATTATAAGAAACTCTTT.